The clone carrying this T cell receptor (beta chain) showed up many times. What it binds is not known. This sample was included in a study of T cells after yellow fever vaccination. Study-level results: There was a possibility that FACS-sorted repertoires contained abundant clonotypes contaminating from the bulk population.

Generation of TCR cDNA used 5'RACE template switching (which added a universal primer site and UMIs). A single record per CDR3 protein comes from TCRdb applying MiXCR to the 5' RACE reads. The sample shows about 150,000 distinct CDR3 sequences, roughly 6.7% of them seen only once. CDR1 and CDR2 (germline): ENHRY, SYGVKD. The V and J ends lost 6 bases and 6 bases, in that order; junction bases with no gene match: 17. The CDR3 sequence is 18 residues long. The sequence came from a man aged 25-45 years who received the YFV17D yellow fever vaccine. The chain combines TRBV10-3 with TRBJ2-2; TRBD1 matches at 9 bases. The material sequenced was CD4+ T cells sorted from PBMCs, taken 10 days after the yellow fever booster vaccination. CDR3 region: CAIRRQGGSREGPGELFF. In DNA form, the CDR3 reads TGTGCCATCAGACGACAGGGGGGTTCGCGGGAAGGACCCGGGGAGCTGTTTTTT.